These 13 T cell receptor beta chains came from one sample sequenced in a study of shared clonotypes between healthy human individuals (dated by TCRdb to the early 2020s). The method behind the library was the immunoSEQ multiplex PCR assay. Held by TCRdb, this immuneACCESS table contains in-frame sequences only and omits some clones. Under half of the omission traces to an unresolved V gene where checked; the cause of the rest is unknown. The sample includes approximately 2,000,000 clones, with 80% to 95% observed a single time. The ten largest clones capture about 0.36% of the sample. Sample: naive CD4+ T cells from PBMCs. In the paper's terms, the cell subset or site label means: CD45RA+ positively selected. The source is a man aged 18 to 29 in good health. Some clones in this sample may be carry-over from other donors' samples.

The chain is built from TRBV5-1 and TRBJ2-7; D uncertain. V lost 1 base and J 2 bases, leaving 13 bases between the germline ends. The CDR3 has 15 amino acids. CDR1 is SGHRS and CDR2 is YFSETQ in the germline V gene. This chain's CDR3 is CASSLTPRNPYEQYF. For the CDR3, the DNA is TGCGCCAGCAGCTTGACGCCTAGGAATCCCTACGAGCAGTACTTC.

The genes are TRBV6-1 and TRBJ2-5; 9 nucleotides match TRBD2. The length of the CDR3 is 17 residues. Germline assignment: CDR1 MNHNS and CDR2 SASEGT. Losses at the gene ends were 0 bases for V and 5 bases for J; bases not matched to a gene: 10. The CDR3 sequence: CASSEAQGLAGAETQYF. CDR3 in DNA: TGTGCCAGCAGTGAAGCCCAGGGCTTAGCGGGAGCTGAGACCCAGTACTTC.

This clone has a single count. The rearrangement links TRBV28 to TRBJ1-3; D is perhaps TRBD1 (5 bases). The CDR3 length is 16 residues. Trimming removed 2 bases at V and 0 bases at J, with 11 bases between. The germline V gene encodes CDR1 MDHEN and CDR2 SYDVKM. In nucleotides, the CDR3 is TGTGCCAGCAGTTTAATCGCGGGGGTCTCTGGAAACACCATATATTTT. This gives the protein CASSLIAGVSGNTIYF.

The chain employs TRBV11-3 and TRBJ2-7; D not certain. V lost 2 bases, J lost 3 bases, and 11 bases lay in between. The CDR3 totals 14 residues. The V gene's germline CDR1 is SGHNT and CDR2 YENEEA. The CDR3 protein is CASSLTGQNYEQYF. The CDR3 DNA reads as TGTGCCAGCAGCTTAACGGGCCAGAACTACGAGCAGTACTTC.

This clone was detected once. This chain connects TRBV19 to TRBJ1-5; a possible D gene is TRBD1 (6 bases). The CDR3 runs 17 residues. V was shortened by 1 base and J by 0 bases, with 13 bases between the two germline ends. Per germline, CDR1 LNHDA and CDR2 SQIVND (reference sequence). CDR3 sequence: CASSIGRGGNSNQPQHF. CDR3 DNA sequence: TGTGCCAGTAGTATAGGGCGAGGGGGAAATAGCAATCAGCCCCAGCATTTT.

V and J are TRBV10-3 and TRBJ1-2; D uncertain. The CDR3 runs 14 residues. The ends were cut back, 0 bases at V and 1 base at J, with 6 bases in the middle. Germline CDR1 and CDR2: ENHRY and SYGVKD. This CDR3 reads CAISESHNNYGYTF. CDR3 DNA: TGTGCCATCAGTGAGTCCCACAATAACTATGGCTACACCTTC.

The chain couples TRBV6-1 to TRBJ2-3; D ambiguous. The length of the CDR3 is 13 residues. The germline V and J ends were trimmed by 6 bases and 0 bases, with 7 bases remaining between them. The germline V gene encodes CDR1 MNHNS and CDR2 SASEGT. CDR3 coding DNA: TGTGCCAGCAGCCTGTCTAGCACAGATACGCAGTATTTT. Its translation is CASSLSSTDTQYF.

This chain's CDR3 is CASSTIPSTDTQYF. DNA of the CDR3: TGTGCCAGCAGTACCATCCCATCCACGGATACGCAGTATTTT. This chain uses TRBV7-3 with TRBJ2-3; D not resolved. Deletions cut 6 bases from V and 6 bases from J, with 16 bases between. There are 14 residues in the CDR3. CDR1 is SGHTA and CDR2 is FQGTGA in the germline V gene.

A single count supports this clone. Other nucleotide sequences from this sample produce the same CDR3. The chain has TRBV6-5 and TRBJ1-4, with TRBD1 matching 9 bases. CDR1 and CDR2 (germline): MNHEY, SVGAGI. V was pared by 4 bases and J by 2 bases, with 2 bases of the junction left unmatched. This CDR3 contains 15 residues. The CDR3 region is CASSSQGATNEKLFF. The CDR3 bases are TGTGCCAGCAGTTCACAGGGGGCTACTAATGAAAAACTGTTTTTT.

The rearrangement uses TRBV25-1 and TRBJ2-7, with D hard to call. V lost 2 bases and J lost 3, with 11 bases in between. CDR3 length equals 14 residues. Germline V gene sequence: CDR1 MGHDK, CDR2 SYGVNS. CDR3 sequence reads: CASSERQDGYEQYF. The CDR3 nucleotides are TGTGCCAGCAGTGAAAGGCAGGACGGCTACGAGCAGTACTTC.

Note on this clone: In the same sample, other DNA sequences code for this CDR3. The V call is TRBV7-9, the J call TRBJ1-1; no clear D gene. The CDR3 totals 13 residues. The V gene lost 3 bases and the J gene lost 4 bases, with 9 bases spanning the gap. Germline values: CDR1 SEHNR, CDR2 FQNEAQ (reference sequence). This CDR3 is CASSFGGSTEAFF. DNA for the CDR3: TGTGCCAGCAGCTTTGGAGGAAGCACTGAAGCTTTCTTT.

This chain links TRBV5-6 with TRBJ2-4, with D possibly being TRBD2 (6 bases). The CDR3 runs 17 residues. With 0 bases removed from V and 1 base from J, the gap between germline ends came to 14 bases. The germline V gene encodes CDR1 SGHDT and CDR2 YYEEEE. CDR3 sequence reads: CASSLGPGAGAKNIQYF. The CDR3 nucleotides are TGTGCCAGCAGCTTGGGCCCCGGGGCGGGGGCCAAAAACATTCAGTACTTC.

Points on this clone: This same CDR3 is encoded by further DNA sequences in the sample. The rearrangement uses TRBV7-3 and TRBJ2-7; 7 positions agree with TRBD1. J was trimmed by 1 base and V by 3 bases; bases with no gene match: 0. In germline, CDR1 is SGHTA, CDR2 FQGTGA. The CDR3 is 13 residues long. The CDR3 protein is CASSLDRSYEQYF. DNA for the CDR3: TGTGCCAGCAGCTTGGACAGGTCCTACGAGCAGTACTTC.